This T cell receptor beta chain originates from a study of shared clonotypes between healthy human individuals. Overall study: Each donor's CD4 naive and CD4 memory cells filled three plates apiece, CD8 naive two, and CD8 memory one. Study findings and constraints: Naive subsets generally exceeded memory subsets in estimated richness. The expectation was that sequencing depth would affect clonotype sharing among donors.

This CDR3 spans 16 amino acids. CDR1 is SEHNR and CDR2 is FQNEAQ in the germline V gene (reference sequence). The junction had 8 bases not matched to a gene; V was cut back by 1 base and J by 8 bases. As for this clone: Its antigen is as yet unknown.

Profiled with immunoSEQ multiplex PCR; TCRdb holds only in-frame clones, not every one. Among 2 million to 2.5 million clones, approximately 93% were seen once, and the ten largest hold 0.39%. This TCR was sampled from a man aged 18 to 30 in good health. Some clones in this sample may be carry-over from other donors' samples. The rearrangement joins TRBV7-9 to TRBJ1-5, with TRBD1 matching over 10 bases. Sequencing input: naive CD4+ T cells from PBMCs. The sample's subset: CD45RA+ positively selected. CDR3: CASSLGGQGLLEPQHF. The CDR3 nucleotides are TGTGCCAGCAGCTTAGGGGGACAGGGGTTGCTGGAGCCCCAGCATTTT.